Listed here is a single TCR beta chain. Its specificity is unknown. Use of 60 Vbeta and 13 Jbeta primers characterized the PCR. Here immunoSEQ multiplex PCR was the method, and the copy in TCRdb shows in-frame clones only, minus some. Altogether 180,000 or so clones are present, roughly 72% being singletons, with the ten largest covering 2% to 2.5%. The donors gave bone marrow, and they were healthy. This entry is derived from a study of cytomegalovirus exposure and HLA in healthy donors. Background on the study: Earlier sequencing of some 190 million T cells yielded approximately 120 million unique TCR beta sequences. Broader study findings: For most TCR beta V segments, an earlier analysis put the productive rate at about 90% or about 30% of the time. A later analysis showed that HLA-associated TCR beta chains had undergone more clonal expansion than equally common others.

This clonotype was sampled from a woman in her twenties or thirties in good health and CMV-seropositive. The sample was PBMCs.

CDR3 bases: TGTGCCAGCAGTTACTCGAGTCTTGAGGGAGGGGAGACCCAGTACTTC. Protein product: CASSYSSLEGGETQYF. The rearrangement links TRBV6-5 to TRBJ2-5; 7 positions agree with TRBD2. V shed 0 bases, J shed 5 bases, and the junction held 9 bases outside the gene matches. The CDR3 extends over 16 amino acids. CDR1 and CDR2 from the germline V gene are MNHEY and SVGAGI.